Listed below are T cell receptor beta chains from one sample, sequenced in a study of cytomegalovirus exposure and HLA in healthy donors. Assay: immunoSEQ multiplex PCR; the TCRdb copy retains only in-frame clones and omits some. The table shows about 73,000 clones, with 75% occurring only once. The sample consisted of PBMCs. The source is a man between 65 and 80 years old in good health and CMV-seronegative. Both conserved end residues are part of each CDR3. Each record gives: D gene, J gene, V gene, clone size, CDR3 protein, CDR3 DNA. A D gene is named only where the DNA matches it firmly. Some rows have no size entry. The others give once, few or many, or a class for an expanded clone.

D gene: NA; J gene: TRBJ2-1; V gene: TRBV6-6; clone size: NA; CDR3 protein: CASSYSSGPEPGEQFF; CDR3 DNA: TGTGCCAGCAGTTACTCGAGCGGACCCGAGCCCGGTGAGCAGTTCTTC
D gene: NA; J gene: TRBJ2-3; V gene: TRBV5-1; clone size: once; CDR3 protein: CASSLARVTLSSTDTQYF; CDR3 DNA: TGCGCCAGCAGCTTGGCGCGGGTAACCCTCTCTAGCACAGATACGCAGTATTTT
D gene: TRBD2; J gene: TRBJ2-3; V gene: TRBV4-2; clone size: NA; CDR3 protein: CASSQDVAGGSTDTQYF; CDR3 DNA: TGTGCCAGCAGCCAAGATGTAGCGGGGGGTAGCACAGATACGCAGTATTTT
D gene: TRBD2; J gene: TRBJ2-7; V gene: TRBV5-1; clone size: NA; CDR3 protein: CASSSGGVREQYF; CDR3 DNA: TGCGCCAGCAGCTCGGGGGGTGTGCGCGAGCAGTACTTC
D gene: NA; J gene: TRBJ2-3; V gene: TRBV6-5; clone size: NA; CDR3 protein: CASRLTRSTDTQYF; CDR3 DNA: TGTGCCAGCAGATTGACTAGATCCACAGATACGCAGTATTTT
D gene: TRBD2; J gene: TRBJ2-7; V gene: TRBV28; clone size: NA; CDR3 protein: CASRVAGGIYEQYF; CDR3 DNA: TGTGCCAGCAGAGTAGCGGGGGGGATCTACGAGCAGTACTTC
D gene: NA; J gene: TRBJ1-4; V gene: TRBV7-2; clone size: NA; CDR3 protein: CASSSRGILGNEKLFF; CDR3 DNA: TGTGCCAGCAGCTCCCGAGGGATTTTGGGAAATGAAAAACTGTTTTTT
D gene: NA; J gene: TRBJ2-5; V gene: TRBV9; clone size: NA; CDR3 protein: CASSVDLREGSQYF; CDR3 DNA: TGTGCCAGCAGCGTAGATCTCAGGGAAGGGTCCCAGTACTTC
D gene: TRBD1; J gene: TRBJ1-1; V gene: TRBV25-1; clone size: NA; CDR3 protein: CASSQTIGLGTASHRAFF; CDR3 DNA: TGTGCCAGCAGTCAGACAATTGGGCTGGGGACAGCCTCCCATAGGGCTTTCTTT
D gene: TRBD2; J gene: TRBJ2-1; V gene: TRBV6-5; clone size: NA; CDR3 protein: CASGTSGGGNEQFF; CDR3 DNA: TGTGCCAGCGGAACTAGCGGGGGGGGCAATGAGCAGTTCTTC
D gene: NA; J gene: TRBJ1-3; V gene: TRBV11-2; clone size: NA; CDR3 protein: CASSTQGTSSGNTIYF; CDR3 DNA: TGTGCCAGCAGCACCCAGGGCACAAGCTCTGGAAACACCATATATTTT
D gene: NA; J gene: TRBJ2-1; V gene: TRBV21-1; clone size: NA; CDR3 protein: CARDRGSYNEQFF; CDR3 DNA: TGTGCCCGAGACAGGGGCTCCTACAATGAGCAGTTCTTC
D gene: NA; J gene: TRBJ2-5; V gene: TRBV7-2; clone size: NA; CDR3 protein: CASSLEAGRWETQYF; CDR3 DNA: TGTGCCAGCAGCTTAGAGGCAGGGCGATGGGAGACCCAGTACTTC
D gene: TRBD1; J gene: TRBJ2-7; V gene: TRBV7-9; clone size: once; CDR3 protein: CASSLGGDRSSYEQYF; CDR3 DNA: TGTGCCAGCAGCTTAGGTGGGGACAGGAGCTCCTACGAGCAGTACTTC
D gene: TRBD1; J gene: TRBJ1-5; V gene: TRBV7-6; clone size: few; CDR3 protein: CASSLQGNQPQHF; CDR3 DNA: TGTGCCAGCAGCCTACAGGGGAATCAGCCCCAGCATTTT
D gene: TRBD2; J gene: TRBJ2-3; V gene: TRBV7-6; clone size: NA; CDR3 protein: CASSLRGGLADTQYF; CDR3 DNA: TGTGCCAGCAGCTTGCGGGGGGGACTCGCAGATACGCAGTATTTT
D gene: TRBD2; J gene: TRBJ2-1; V gene: TRBV6-5; clone size: NA; CDR3 protein: CASSSGSGLPPFF; CDR3 DNA: TGTGCCAGCAGCAGCGGGAGCGGGTTACCGCCGTTCTTC
D gene: NA; J gene: TRBJ1-1; V gene: TRBV19; clone size: once; CDR3 protein: CASISLGQRSTEAFF; CDR3 DNA: TGTGCCAGTATTAGTCTCGGACAGCGATCTACTGAAGCTTTCTTT
D gene: NA; J gene: TRBJ2-5; V gene: TRBV10-1; clone size: few; CDR3 protein: CASSESRQETQYF; CDR3 DNA: TGCGCCAGCAGTGAGTCTAGACAAGAGACCCAGTACTTC
D gene: TRBD1; J gene: TRBJ2-2; V gene: TRBV10-1; clone size: NA; CDR3 protein: CASSEGTGGSDSGELFF; CDR3 DNA: TGCGCCAGCAGTGAGGGGACAGGGGGCTCGGACTCCGGGGAGCTGTTTTTT
D gene: NA; J gene: TRBJ2-5; V gene: TRBV18; clone size: NA; CDR3 protein: CASSPPLAGAGETQYF; CDR3 DNA: TGTGCCAGCTCACCACCGCTCGCTGGGGCTGGGGAGACCCAGTACTTC
D gene: NA; J gene: TRBJ1-4; V gene: TRBV11-2; clone size: NA; CDR3 protein: CASRGLNIATNEKLFF; CDR3 DNA: TGTGCCAGCAGGGGGCTGAATATTGCAACTAATGAAAAACTGTTTTTT
D gene: NA; J gene: TRBJ1-1; V gene: TRBV6-6; clone size: NA; CDR3 protein: CASKKTRNTEAFF; CDR3 DNA: TGTGCCAGCAAAAAGACAAGGAACACTGAAGCTTTCTTT
D gene: TRBD1; J gene: TRBJ2-3; V gene: TRBV15; clone size: NA; CDR3 protein: CATSRSRTGVATDTQYF; CDR3 DNA: TGTGCCACCAGCAGAAGCCGGACAGGGGTTGCAACAGATACGCAGTATTTT
D gene: NA; J gene: TRBJ2-7; V gene: TRBV6-1; clone size: NA; CDR3 protein: CASSEAGGLYEQYF; CDR3 DNA: TGTGCCAGCAGTGAAGCGGGGGGGCTCTACGAGCAGTACTTC
D gene: NA; J gene: TRBJ1-1; V gene: TRBV6-5; clone size: NA; CDR3 protein: CASSLGTIEAFF; CDR3 DNA: TGTGCCAGCAGCCTCGGGACAATTGAAGCTTTCTTT
D gene: NA; J gene: TRBJ2-3; V gene: TRBV5-6; clone size: once; CDR3 protein: CASSSLRRTDTQYF; CDR3 DNA: TGTGCCAGCAGCTCCTTACGCCGGACAGATACGCAGTATTTT
D gene: NA; J gene: TRBJ2-3; V gene: TRBV10-3; clone size: NA; CDR3 protein: CAISDNTDTQYF; CDR3 DNA: TGTGCCATCAGTGACAACACAGATACGCAGTATTTT
D gene: TRBD1; J gene: TRBJ2-3; V gene: TRBV5-1; clone size: NA; CDR3 protein: CASSPGQGSTDTQYF; CDR3 DNA: TGCGCCAGCAGCCCGGGACAGGGTAGCACAGATACGCAGTATTTT
D gene: NA; J gene: TRBJ2-3; V gene: TRBV10-1; clone size: once; CDR3 protein: CATSAALVPGTQYF; CDR3 DNA: TGCGCCACCTCCGCGGCTCTAGTCCCCGGTACGCAGTATTTT
D gene: NA; J gene: TRBJ1-4; V gene: TRBV4-3; clone size: NA; CDR3 protein: CASSRSRRVVNEKLFF; CDR3 DNA: TGCGCCAGCAGCCGTAGTAGGAGGGTAGTTAATGAAAAACTGTTTTTT
D gene: NA; J gene: TRBJ1-2; V gene: TRBV30; clone size: NA; CDR3 protein: CAWSLTAGYTF; CDR3 DNA: TGTGCCTGGAGTCTTACAGCTGGCTACACCTTC
D gene: NA; J gene: TRBJ1-1; V gene: TRBV11-3; clone size: few; CDR3 protein: CASSLDGQTNTEAFF; CDR3 DNA: TGTGCCAGCAGCTTAGACGGACAGACGAACACTGAAGCTTTCTTT
D gene: TRBD2; J gene: TRBJ2-1; V gene: TRBV7-9; clone size: NA; CDR3 protein: CASSTTSGRSTYNEQFF; CDR3 DNA: TGTGCCAGCAGCACGACTAGCGGACGATCTACCTACAATGAGCAGTTCTTC
D gene: NA; J gene: TRBJ1-1; V gene: TRBV7-2; clone size: NA; CDR3 protein: CASSFSGDTEAFF; CDR3 DNA: TGTGCCAGCAGCTTCTCCGGAGACACTGAAGCTTTCTTT
D gene: TRBD2; J gene: TRBJ2-1; V gene: TRBV30; clone size: once; CDR3 protein: CAWSVKGLAYNEQFF; CDR3 DNA: TGTGCCTGGAGTGTAAAGGGACTAGCTTACAATGAGCAGTTCTTC
D gene: TRBD1; J gene: TRBJ1-2; V gene: TRBV7-2; clone size: NA; CDR3 protein: CASSLASQGANYGYTF; CDR3 DNA: TGTGCCAGCAGCTTAGCATCACAGGGGGCGAACTATGGCTACACCTTC
D gene: NA; J gene: TRBJ1-5; V gene: TRBV7-8; clone size: NA; CDR3 protein: CASSLPEGNQPQHF; CDR3 DNA: TGTGCCAGCAGCCTTCCGGAGGGCAATCAGCCCCAGCATTTT
D gene: TRBD1; J gene: TRBJ2-1; V gene: TRBV19; clone size: NA; CDR3 protein: CASSVTGAGNEQFF; CDR3 DNA: TGTGCCAGTAGTGTGACAGGGGCGGGCAATGAGCAGTTCTTC
D gene: TRBD1; J gene: TRBJ1-4; V gene: TRBV7-2; clone size: many; CDR3 protein: CASSLGTGSVFF; CDR3 DNA: TGTGCCAGCAGCTTGGGGACAGGGTCGGTGTTTTTT
D gene: NA; J gene: TRBJ2-7; V gene: TRBV6-5; clone size: NA; CDR3 protein: CASSYSYGDYEQYF; CDR3 DNA: TGTGCCAGCAGTTACTCGTACGGAGACTACGAGCAGTACTTC
D gene: NA; J gene: TRBJ1-1; V gene: TRBV6-1; clone size: few; CDR3 protein: CASSEPGNVGNTEAFF; CDR3 DNA: TGTGCCAGCAGTGAACCAGGGAATGTAGGGAACACTGAAGCTTTCTTT
D gene: NA; J gene: TRBJ2-1; V gene: TRBV5-1; clone size: NA; CDR3 protein: CASSLSSIPNEQFF; CDR3 DNA: TGCGCCAGCAGCTTGTCTAGCATACCCAATGAGCAGTTCTTC
D gene: NA; J gene: TRBJ2-3; V gene: TRBV7-2; clone size: NA; CDR3 protein: CASSLDIRAGITDTQYF; CDR3 DNA: TGTGCCAGCAGCTTAGACATCAGGGCGGGGATCACAGATACGCAGTATTTT
D gene: NA; J gene: TRBJ1-1; V gene: TRBV7-6; clone size: NA; CDR3 protein: CASSLGHPNTEAFF; CDR3 DNA: TGTGCCAGCAGCTTGGGACACCCGAACACTGAAGCTTTCTTT
D gene: TRBD1; J gene: TRBJ1-2; V gene: TRBV29-1; clone size: NA; CDR3 protein: CSTSGTGPADYGYTF; CDR3 DNA: TGCAGCACCTCCGGGACAGGCCCAGCGGACTATGGCTACACCTTC
D gene: TRBD2; J gene: TRBJ2-1; V gene: TRBV6-4; clone size: NA; CDR3 protein: CASRRTSGTYNEQFF; CDR3 DNA: TGTGCCAGCAGGAGGACTAGCGGCACCTACAATGAGCAGTTCTTC
D gene: NA; J gene: TRBJ2-4; V gene: TRBV11-3; clone size: few; CDR3 protein: CASSSRTADIQYF; CDR3 DNA: TGTGCCAGCAGCTCGAGGACAGCGGACATTCAGTACTTC
D gene: NA; J gene: TRBJ1-6; V gene: TRBV27; clone size: NA; CDR3 protein: CASSSRGSQGNSPLHF; CDR3 DNA: TGTGCCAGCAGTTCCCGGGGTTCCCAAGGGAATTCACCCCTCCACTTT
D gene: TRBD2; J gene: TRBJ2-1; V gene: TRBV2; clone size: NA; CDR3 protein: CASSDERGYNEQFF; CDR3 DNA: TGTGCCAGCAGTGATGAGCGGGGGTACAATGAGCAGTTCTTC
D gene: NA; J gene: TRBJ1-1; V gene: TRBV5-4; clone size: NA; CDR3 protein: CASSLARGPNTEAFF; CDR3 DNA: TGTGCCAGCAGCTTGGCCAGGGGACCGAACACTGAAGCTTTCTTT
D gene: TRBD2; J gene: TRBJ2-4; V gene: TRBV29-1; clone size: NA; CDR3 protein: CSVEMGGLAAKNIQYF; CDR3 DNA: TGCAGCGTTGAAATGGGAGGACTAGCGGCCAAAAACATTCAGTACTTC
D gene: TRBD1; J gene: TRBJ2-7; V gene: TRBV6-5; clone size: NA; CDR3 protein: CASSFAGTGDGEQYF; CDR3 DNA: TGTGCCAGCAGTTTCGCTGGGACAGGGGATGGCGAGCAGTACTTC
D gene: NA; J gene: TRBJ1-4; V gene: TRBV4-3; clone size: few; CDR3 protein: CASSQDYTARGEKLFF; CDR3 DNA: TGCGCCAGCAGCCAAGATTATACAGCACGAGGGGAAAAACTGTTTTTT
D gene: NA; J gene: TRBJ1-1; V gene: TRBV6-1; clone size: NA; CDR3 protein: CASRVREEMNTEAFF; CDR3 DNA: TGTGCCAGCCGGGTCAGGGAGGAAATGAACACTGAAGCTTTCTTT
D gene: NA; J gene: TRBJ1-1; V gene: TRBV30; clone size: few; CDR3 protein: CAWRPGVGGTEAFF; CDR3 DNA: TGTGCCTGGAGGCCCGGCGTGGGAGGCACTGAAGCTTTCTTT
D gene: NA; J gene: TRBJ2-5; V gene: TRBV6-5; clone size: once; CDR3 protein: CASSYNPTGQETQYF; CDR3 DNA: TGTGCCAGCAGTTATAACCCGACAGGACAAGAGACCCAGTACTTC
D gene: NA; J gene: TRBJ1-5; V gene: TRBV4-2; clone size: few; CDR3 protein: CASSQLAGDNQPQHF; CDR3 DNA: TGTGCCAGCAGTCAACTTGCAGGGGACAATCAGCCCCAGCATTTT
D gene: TRBD2; J gene: TRBJ2-3; V gene: TRBV7-9; clone size: NA; CDR3 protein: CASSLGFLSGGSRTDTQYF; CDR3 DNA: TGTGCCAGCAGCTTAGGATTTTTGTCGGGCGGGAGTCGAACAGATACGCAGTATTTT